A single sample is the source of the 14 T cell receptor beta chains below, sequenced in a study of shared clonotypes between healthy human individuals. Clones were read by immunoSEQ multiplex PCR, and TCRdb kept only the in-frame ones, dropping some. The top ten hold around 0.38% of the sample, which has 1,500,000 or so clones, less than 99% seen once. The source material was naive CD4+ T cells sorted from blood. Stated subset: CD45RA+ positively selected. The receptors stem from a man younger than 45 in good health.

The chain links TRBV27 to TRBJ2-7; weak D call: TRBD1 (7 bases). This CDR3 spans 16 amino acids. V lost 7 bases and J 2 bases, leaving 21 bases between the germline ends. Germline V lookup: CDR1 MNHEY, CDR2 SMNVEV (reference sequence). The CDR3 coding sequence is TGTGCCAGCACTTTTCGTGTGGCAGGGGGGACCTACGAGCAGTACTTC. Translating it yields CASTFRVAGGTYEQYF.

This clone was observed a handful of times. This same CDR3 is encoded by further DNA sequences in the sample. The V and J genes are TRBV29-1 and TRBJ1-1; D uncertain. The CDR3 sequence is 10 residues long. Germline CDR1 and CDR2: SQVTM and ANQGSEA. V lost 4 bases and J lost 3, with 3 bases in between. This CDR3 reads CSVGDTEAFF. The DNA for the CDR3 is TGCAGCGTTGGGGACACTGAAGCTTTCTTT.

This clone appeared a single time. V gene TRBV9 combines with J gene TRBJ2-1; D unclear. This CDR3 contains 13 residues. V shed 4 bases and J shed 9 bases, with 14 bases lying between them. Germline loops: CDR1 SGDLS, CDR2 YYNGEE. CDR3 protein: CASSPGTFGEQFF. The CDR3 DNA follows: TGTGCCAGCAGCCCCGGTACCTTCGGTGAGCAGTTCTTC.

This clone has a single count. This chain links TRBV28 with TRBJ1-5, with D possibly being TRBD1 (6 bases). The CDR3 sequence is 15 residues long. Germline assignment: CDR1 MDHEN and CDR2 SYDVKM. The ends were cut back, 5 bases at V and 1 base at J, with 12 bases in the middle. The CDR3 here is CASSARGRSNQPQHF. CDR3 nucleotide sequence: TGTGCCAGCAGTGCCAGGGGAAGAAGCAATCAGCCCCAGCATTTT.

The J gene is TRBJ2-7, the V gene TRBV29-1, with D possibly being TRBD2 (5 bases). Germline values: CDR1 SQVTM, CDR2 ANQGSEA. V was trimmed by 7 bases and J by 3 bases, leaving 13 bases between them. The CDR3 totals 12 residues. CDR3 loop: CSAQTGIYEQYF. Here the CDR3 DNA reads TGCAGCGCTCAGACCGGGATCTACGAGCAGTACTTC.

V is TRBV5-4 and J is TRBJ2-2; D is possibly TRBD2 (5 bases). Trimming took 0 bases from V and 6 from J, leaving 15 bases between them. CDR1 is SGHNT, CDR2 YYREEE, per germline (reference sequence). This CDR3 region has 16 residues. CDR3 residues: CASSLGPVRGSGELFF. The CDR3, as DNA: TGTGCCAGCAGCTTGGGGCCAGTGAGAGGGTCCGGGGAGCTGTTTTTT.

V and J are TRBV5-1 and TRBJ2-5; the D is unclear. Trimming took off 0 bases at V and 4 bases at J, with 16 bases between the two ends. Germline V gene lookup returns CDR1 SGHRS and CDR2 YFSETQ. CDR3 length: 16 residues. Here the CDR3 DNA reads TGCGCCAGCAGCTTGGTTTCGTCGGGCCAGCGAGAGACCCAGTACTTC. This translates into CASSLVSSGQRETQYF.

The rearrangement links TRBV6-1 to TRBJ1-4; D is undetermined. V was clipped by 2 bases and J by 8 bases, with 9 bases between them. The CDR3 covers 13 residues. The germline V gene has CDR1 MNHNS and CDR2 SASEGT. This CDR3 reads CASSESRREKLFF. CDR3 nucleotide sequence: TGTGCCAGCAGTGAATCGCGTCGAGAAAAACTGTTTTTT.

The V call is TRBV7-2, the J call TRBJ2-3, with D perhaps TRBD2 (7 bases). Germline assignment: CDR1 SGHTA and CDR2 FQGNSA. CDR3 length equals 17 residues. V shed 1 base and J shed 6 bases, with 20 bases lying between them. The CDR3, as DNA: TGTGCCAGCAGCTTAGGCCCCCCCCAAGGGGGGGCTGATACGCAGTATTTT. Translation gives CASSLGPPQGGADTQYF.

The V call is TRBV2, the J call TRBJ1-5; the match to TRBD1 covers 7 bases. CDR1 is SNHLY, CDR2 FYNNEI, per germline. The CDR3 is 14 residues long. J lost 7 bases, V lost 1 base, and 4 bases had no gene match. The CDR3 DNA sequence: TGTGCCAGCAGTGAAGAGGGGGCCGGGCAGCCCCAGCATTTT. It codes for CASSEEGAGQPQHF.

The V call is TRBV5-4, the J call TRBJ1-4; the D gene is possibly TRBD1 (5 bases). Germline V gene sequence: CDR1 SGHNT, CDR2 YYREEE (reference sequence). This CDR3 is built from 14 residues. The V end was cut by 3 bases, the J end by 7 bases, with 13 bases between. The CDR3 nucleotides are TGTGCCAGCAGCTCCACAGGAGGATTTGAAAAACTGTTTTTT. Encoded protein: CASSSTGGFEKLFF.

V and J are TRBV7-2 and TRBJ1-3; D is uncertain. This CDR3 is built from 14 residues. The V and J ends lost 1 base and 3 bases respectively, with 7 bases between them. Germline CDR1 reads SGHTA; CDR2 reads FQGNSA. The DNA for the CDR3 is TGTGCCAGCAGCTTAGGTGGCGGTGGAAACACCATATATTTT. Translation: CASSLGGGGNTIYF.

A note on this clone: Other DNA sequences within the sample encode an identical CDR3. V usage is TRBV7-9 and J usage is TRBJ2-7; D is ambiguous. CDR1 SEHNR and CDR2 FQNEAQ come from the germline V gene (reference sequence). With 1 base removed from V and 4 bases from J, the gap between germline ends came to 5 bases. The CDR3 has 12 amino acids. The CDR3 region has the DNA TGTGCCAGCAGCTTAGTGGGTTACGAGCAGTACTTC. This sequence encodes CASSLVGYEQYF.

This chain joins TRBV6-5 and TRBJ2-2, with 9 bases matching TRBD1. The germline V gene has CDR1 MNHEY and CDR2 SVGAGI. The CDR3 consists of 15 residues. V shed 7 bases, J shed 7 bases, and the junction held 10 bases outside the gene matches. CDR3 bases: TGTGCCAGCAAGGGAACACAGGGGGCTGTCGGGGAGCTGTTTTTT. Encoded protein: CASKGTQGAVGELFF.